One and the same sample provided the 13 T cell receptor beta chains below, sequenced in a study of cytomegalovirus exposure and HLA in healthy donors. The study ran its PCR with 60 Vbeta and 13 Jbeta primers. This table comes from immunoSEQ multiplex PCR, and its TCRdb copy is limited to in-frame clones, with some not included. This sample contains under 150,000 clones. Sequenced sample: PBMCs. These receptors were taken from a woman between 40 and 50 years old in good health and CMV-seronegative.

The chain links TRBV6-6 to TRBJ1-1, with D tentatively TRBD1 (6 bases). Between the trimmed V and J ends, which lost 5 bases and 5 bases, there was a span of 15 bases. This CDR3 comprises 14 residues. Per germline, CDR1 MNHNY and CDR2 SVGAGI (reference sequence). The CDR3 region has the DNA TGTGCCAGCAGTCCTACTCCAGGGGAAACTGAAGCTTTCTTT. Its translation is CASSPTPGETEAFF.

The V call is TRBV6-5, the J call TRBJ1-5; 7 nucleotides line up with TRBD1. V lost 4 bases to trimming and J lost 0 bases; unmatched junction nucleotides: 6. The CDR3 runs to 16 residues. From germline, CDR1 is MNHEY and CDR2 SVGAGI. The CDR3 protein is CASSSTYRGSNQPQHF. The CDR3 DNA follows: TGTGCCAGCAGTTCAACCTACAGGGGTAGCAATCAGCCCCAGCATTTT.

The V call is TRBV7-2, the J call TRBJ1-1; D uncertain. Trimming shortened V by 5 bases and J by 0 bases, and 10 bases separated the two germline ends. CDR1 SGHTA and CDR2 FQGNSA come from the germline V gene. The CDR3 sequence is 14 residues long. The CDR3 DNA reads as TGTGCCAGCAGCCCCCTAGCCCTGAACACTGAAGCTTTCTTT. Protein: CASSPLALNTEAFF.

The J gene is TRBJ2-7, the V gene TRBV11-2; 8 bases are shared with TRBD1. The V gene's germline CDR1 is SGHAT and CDR2 FQNNGV. V lost 11 bases, J lost 5 bases, and 8 bases stayed unmatched. The CDR3 loop spans 12 amino acids. The chain's CDR3 is CARGQGAHEQYV. CDR3 sequence (DNA): TGTGCCCGGGGGCAGGGGGCGCACGAGCAGTACGTC.

This rearrangement joins TRBV5-4 to TRBJ1-2, with D tentatively TRBD1 (6 bases). CDR1 and CDR2 (germline): SGHNT, YYREEE (reference sequence). The V end lost 4 bases, the J end lost 3 bases, and 19 bases lay between the germline ends. The CDR3 contains 16 residues. CDR3 region: CASSPGRGGLDYGYTF. The CDR3 region has the DNA TGTGCCAGCAGCCCGGGGAGGGGGGGGCTCGACTATGGCTACACCTTC.

The rearrangement uses TRBV10-3 and TRBJ2-7; 7 nucleotides align to TRBD1. The CDR3 extends over 14 amino acids. After removal of 3 bases from V and 4 bases from J, the junction contained 6 bases not matched to a gene. Germline V gives CDR1 ENHRY, CDR2 SYGVKD. This CDR3 is CAISDRDSRYEQYF. The CDR3 DNA reads TGTGCCATCAGTGACCGGGACAGCAGGTACGAGCAGTACTTC.

The chain uses TRBV11-2 and TRBJ1-3; D remains unclear. V was shortened by 8 bases and J by 0 bases, with 8 bases between the two germline ends. This CDR3 region has 13 residues. CDR1 and CDR2 from the germline V gene are SGHAT and FQNNGV. The CDR3 sequence is CASERASGNTIYF. CDR3 DNA: TGTGCCAGCGAGAGGGCCTCTGGAAACACCATATATTTT.

This chain joins TRBV4-2 and TRBJ2-5; 14 bases align to TRBD2. The CDR3 is 16 residues long. The germline V gene has CDR1 LGHNA and CDR2 YNFKEQ. V lost 2 bases to trimming and J lost 5 bases; unmatched junction nucleotides: 4. The CDR3 bases are TGTGCCAGCAGCCAAAGACTAGCGGGGGGGCCGGAGACCCAGTACTTC. This encodes CASSQRLAGGPETQYF.

V and J are TRBV28 and TRBJ1-5; TRBD1 matches 7 bases. Trimming took 5 bases from V and 0 from J; bases not matched to a gene: 4. The CDR3 has 15 residues. Germline CDR1 is MDHEN and CDR2 is SYDVKM. DNA for the CDR3: TGTGCCAGCAGTCGACAGGGCTATAGCAATCAGCCCCAGCATTTT. Translated: CASSRQGYSNQPQHF. Full variable domain (remainder filled in from reference TRBV28 and TRBJ1-5): DVKVTQSSRYLVKRTGEKVFLECVQDMDHENMFWYRQDPGLGLRLIYFSYDVKMKEKGDIPEGYSVSREKKERFSLILESASTNQTSMYLCASSRQGYSNQPQHFGDGTRLSIL.

The chain couples TRBV28 to TRBJ1-2, with D uncertain. CDR1 is MDHEN, CDR2 SYDVKM, per germline. V dropped 3 bases and J dropped 4 bases, with 12 bases sitting between them. The CDR3 runs 14 residues. The CDR3 is CASSFPPPGYGYTF. CDR3 sequence (DNA): TGTGCCAGCAGTTTCCCGCCGCCCGGCTATGGCTACACCTTC.

This chain uses TRBV7-2 with TRBJ2-7; tentative D call: TRBD1 (6 bases). The CDR3 has 12 residues. CDR1 is SGHTA, CDR2 FQGNSA, per germline. Trimming removed 1 base from V and 9 bases from J, with 10 bases in between. The CDR3 sequence: CASSLDRVRQYV. The CDR3 DNA reads as TGTGCCAGCAGCTTAGACAGGGTACGGCAGTACGTC.

The V gene is TRBV11-3, the J gene TRBJ2-3, with no clear D. The V gene's germline CDR1 is SGHNT and CDR2 YENEEA. Between the trimmed V and J ends, which lost 5 bases and 5 bases, there was a span of 8 bases. CDR3 length: 12 residues. CDR3: CASSLVGDTQYF. CDR3 nucleotides: TGTGCCAGCAGCCTGGTCGGAGATACGCAGTATTTT.

The rearrangement uses TRBV2 and TRBJ2-5; D possibly corresponds to TRBD2 (5 bases). Trimming took 2 bases from V and 5 from J, leaving 12 bases between them. Germline lookup yields CDR1 SNHLY and CDR2 FYNNEI. The CDR3 is 14 amino acids. For the CDR3, the DNA is TGTGCCAGCAGTGAATTGGTTGGCGGGGAGACCCAGTACTTC. Its translation: CASSELVGGETQYF.